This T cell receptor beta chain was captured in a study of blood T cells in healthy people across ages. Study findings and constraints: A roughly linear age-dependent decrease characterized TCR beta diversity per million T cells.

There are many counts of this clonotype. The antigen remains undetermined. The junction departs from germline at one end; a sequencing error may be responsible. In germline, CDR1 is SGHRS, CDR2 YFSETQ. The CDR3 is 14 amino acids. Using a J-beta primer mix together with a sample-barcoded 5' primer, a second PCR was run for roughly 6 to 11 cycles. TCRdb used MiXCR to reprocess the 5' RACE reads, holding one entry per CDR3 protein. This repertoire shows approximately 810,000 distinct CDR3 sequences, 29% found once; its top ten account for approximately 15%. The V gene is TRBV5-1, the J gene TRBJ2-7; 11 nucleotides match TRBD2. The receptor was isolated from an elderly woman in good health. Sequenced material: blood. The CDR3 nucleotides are TGTGCCAGCAGTCCCGGGACTAGCGGCTACGAGCAGTACTTC. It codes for CASSPGTSGYEQYF. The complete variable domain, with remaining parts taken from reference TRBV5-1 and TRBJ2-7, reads KAGVTQTPRYLIKTRGQQVTLSCSPISGHRSVSWYQQTPGQGLQFLFEYFSETQRNKGNFPGRFSGRQFSNSRSEMNVSTLELGDSALYLCASSPGTSGYEQYFGPGTRLTVT.